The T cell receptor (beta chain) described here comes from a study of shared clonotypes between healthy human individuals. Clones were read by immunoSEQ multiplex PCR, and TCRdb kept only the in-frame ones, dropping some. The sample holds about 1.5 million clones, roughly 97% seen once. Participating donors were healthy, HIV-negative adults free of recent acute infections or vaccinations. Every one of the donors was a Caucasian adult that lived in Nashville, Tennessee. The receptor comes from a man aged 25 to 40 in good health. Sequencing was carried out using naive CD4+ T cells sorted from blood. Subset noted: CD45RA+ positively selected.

CDR3 DNA sequence: TGTGCCAGCAGTCCCCCTTATCGGGAGACCCAGTACTTC. Translated: CASSPPYRETQYF. V gene TRBV28 combines with J gene TRBJ2-5, with no clear D. The CDR3 covers 13 residues. In germline, CDR1 is MDHEN, CDR2 SYDVKM. The V and J ends lost 5 bases and 5 bases respectively, with 12 bases between them.